This T cell receptor beta chain derives from a study of response to subunit inactivated influenza vaccine. TCRdb redid the calling of the RT-PCR reads with MiXCR, one entry per CDR3 protein. The profile covers under 750,000 distinct CDR3 sequences, with 12% appearing a single time and 10% to 13% taken by the ten largest. The CDR3 totals 14 residues. Between the trimmed V and J ends, which lost 3 bases and 4 bases, there was a span of 10 bases. The sample was PBMCs from blood, taken on the day of vaccination. This clonotype was sampled from a man in his fifties who received an inactivated influenza vaccine. The chain links TRBV12-3 or TRBV12-4 to TRBJ1-5; D unclear. The CDR3 DNA reads TGTGCCAGCAGTTTTTTCCAGAAGAATCAGCCCCAGCATTTT. Encoded protein: CASSFFQKNQPQHF.